These T cell receptor beta chains were read from a single sample in a study of shared clonotypes between healthy human individuals. This table comes from immunoSEQ multiplex PCR, and its TCRdb copy is limited to in-frame clones, with some not included. The sample lists about 2.4 million clones; roughly 93% were seen once. The specimen sequenced was naive CD4+ T cells from PBMCs. The receptors derive from a man between 18 and 35 years old in good health. Some clones in this sample may be carry-over from other donors' samples. Each CDR3 is given with its conserved first and last residue. D genes are given only for firm matches. The size of a clone is reported for some rows only, either as once, few or many, or as a class for expanded clones.

v_call,d_call,clone_size,j_call,cdr3_length,cdr3_nt,cdr3_aa
TRBV28,TRBD2,.,TRBJ2-7,15,TGTGCCAGCAGTTTAAGGGCGGGAGGACACTACGAGCAGTACTTC,CASSLRAGGHYEQYF
TRBV10-3,TRBD2,.,TRBJ2-1,15,TGTGCCATCAGTGAGTCCGTGGGCGGGAGGGACGAGCAGTTCTTC,CAISESVGGRDEQFF
TRBV11-2,.,once,TRBJ1-6,14,TGTGCCAGCAGCTTAGCAGGGTTTAATTCACCCCTCCACTTT,CASSLAGFNSPLHF
TRBV7-2,.,.,TRBJ2-7,14,TGTGCCAGCAGCTTAGGCGCACGTTCTTACGAGCAGTACTTC,CASSLGARSYEQYF
TRBV9,.,.,TRBJ1-2,15,TGTGCCAGCAGCGTAGAAGGGGCGGCCTTCTATGGCTACACCTTC,CASSVEGAAFYGYTF
TRBV4-1,TRBD1,.,TRBJ2-4,19,TGCGCCAGCAGCCAATCCGGACAGGGGGAATTGACGGCCAAAAACATTCAGTACTTC,CASSQSGQGELTAKNIQYF
TRBV5-1,TRBD1,few,TRBJ1-2,13,TGCGCCAGCAGGGCCGGGACAGGTCCTGGCTACACCTTC,CASRAGTGPGYTF
TRBV9,.,.,TRBJ2-7,14,TGTGCCAGCAGCGTAGATCAAGTTACCTACGAGCAGTACTTC,CASSVDQVTYEQYF
TRBV7-8,TRBD2,.,TRBJ2-7,14,TGTGCCAGCAGCTTAGCGGGAGGGTCCTACGAGCAGTACTTC,CASSLAGGSYEQYF
TRBV28,.,.,TRBJ2-7,12,TGTGCCAGCAGTGACGAAGTCCACGAGCAGTACTTC,CASSDEVHEQYF
TRBV28,.,.,TRBJ2-7,17,TGTGCCAGCAGTTTCCCCTCCCGACAACTAGGGTCCTACGAGCAGTACTTC,CASSFPSRQLGSYEQYF
TRBV11-2,.,.,TRBJ2-7,12,TGTGCCAGCAGCTTAGATCGGGACGAGCAGTACTTC,CASSLDRDEQYF
TRBV5-6,.,.,TRBJ2-7,15,TGTGCCAGCAGCTTGGCACAGGGAATGGCCTACGAGCAGTACTTC,CASSLAQGMAYEQYF
TRBV28,.,few,TRBJ1-5,13,TGTGCCAGCAGGCACAGGGTAGACCAGCCCCAGCATTTT,CASRHRVDQPQHF
TRBV7-3,TRBD1,.,TRBJ2-2,17,TGTGCCAGCAGCTTGTATACAGGGGGCTTCGGCACCGGGGAGCTGTTTTTT,CASSLYTGGFGTGELFF
TRBV6-6,.,.,TRBJ1-3,14,TGTGCCAGCAGTTACAGGAGCTCTGGAAACACCATATATTTT,CASSYRSSGNTIYF
TRBV4-3,TRBD2,.,TRBJ2-7,15,TGCGCCAGCAGCCAAGAACCAGCGGGAGGGCTATCGCAGTACTTC,CASSQEPAGGLSQYF
TRBV6-5,.,.,TRBJ1-1,15,TGTGCCAGCAGTTACTCTGCGGTAAGGAACACTGAAGCTTTCTTT,CASSYSAVRNTEAFF
TRBV5-1,TRBD2,once,TRBJ2-5,18,TGCGCCACCAGATCCTTCACTAGCGTACTCAAGTTGGGAGAGACCCAGTACTTC,CATRSFTSVLKLGETQYF
TRBV28,.,.,TRBJ2-2,14,TGTGCCAGCAGTTTATCCCAATCCACCGGGGAGCTGTTTTTT,CASSLSQSTGELFF
TRBV30,.,.,TRBJ1-4,12,TGTGCCTGGAATCTCAGGGCGGAAAAACTGTTTTTT,CAWNLRAEKLFF
TRBV5-1,.,.,TRBJ2-1,16,TGCGCCAGCAGCACCAACCCCACATACTCCTACAATGAGCAGTTCTTC,CASSTNPTYSYNEQFF
TRBV7-3,TRBD1,once,TRBJ2-2,17,TGTGCCAGCAGCCCCCCGGTGGGGACAGCGAACACCGGGGAGCTGTTTTTT,CASSPPVGTANTGELFF
TRBV5-1,TRBD1,.,TRBJ2-5,17,TGCGCCAGCAGCCAAACCGCCGGGACAGGGGCCAGAGAGGCCCAGTACTTC,CASSQTAGTGAREAQYF
TRBV27,.,.,TRBJ1-1,13,TGTGCCAGCAGTTTAAGGAGCCGCACTGAAGCTTTCTTT,CASSLRSRTEAFF
TRBV7-9,.,.,TRBJ1-1,13,TGTGCCAGCAGCTTGACAGAGTCCGCTGAAGCTTTCTTT,CASSLTESAEAFF
TRBV7-2,TRBD2,.,TRBJ2-7,19,TGTGCCAGCAGCCCCTTAGGACTAGCGGGAGGGAGGAGGTCCTACGAGCAGTACTTC,CASSPLGLAGGRRSYEQYF
TRBV15,TRBD2,once,TRBJ2-1,15,TGTGCCACCAGGGGGGGGAGACGAGCCAACAATGAGCAGTTCTTC,CATRGGRRANNEQFF
TRBV27,.,.,TRBJ2-5,12,TGTGCCAGCAGTCTACCTTTGGAGACCCAGTACTTC,CASSLPLETQYF
TRBV5-1,TRBD2,.,TRBJ2-1,16,TGCGCCAGCAGCACCGGTGAACTAGCGGGTTACAATGAGCAGTTCTTC,CASSTGELAGYNEQFF
TRBV9,.,.,TRBJ2-2,14,TGTGCCAGCAGCGTAGCGGGTGACACCGGGGAGCTGTTTTTT,CASSVAGDTGELFF
TRBV29-1,TRBD1,.,TRBJ1-2,12,TGCAGCGTTGATCGCGGGACAGGGTCCCACACCTTC,CSVDRGTGSHTF
TRBV7-2,TRBD2,.,TRBJ2-7,15,TGTGCCAGCAGCCCTGGGGGAGCGGGAGCTTCCGAGCAGTACTTC,CASSPGGAGASEQYF
TRBV5-1,.,once,TRBJ1-2,15,TGCGCCAGCAGCATAACGGATGCAGGTAGCTATGGCTACACCTTC,CASSITDAGSYGYTF
TRBV18,.,once,TRBJ2-7,15,TGTGCCAGCTCACCACTTTACGGGGACTCCTACGAGCAGTACTTC,CASSPLYGDSYEQYF
TRBV28,TRBD2,.,TRBJ2-1,14,TGTGCCAGCGGCCAGTCGGCTAGCGGGACCCCGGAGTTCTTC,CASGQSASGTPEFF
TRBV15,.,.,TRBJ1-4,15,TGTGCCACCAGCCCCCGCGATCCAACTAATGAAAAACTGTTTTTT,CATSPRDPTNEKLFF
TRBV11-2,.,.,TRBJ2-7,12,TGTGCCAGCAGCCCATCGTCGGGCGAGCAGTACTTC,CASSPSSGEQYF
TRBV19,.,.,TRBJ2-7,12,TGTGCCAGTAGTATATTCGCTGGGGAGCAGTACTTC,CASSIFAGEQYF
TRBV5-1,.,.,TRBJ2-3,14,TGCGCCAGCAGCTTGGACCCTCCCACAGATACGCAGTATTTT,CASSLDPPTDTQYF
TRBV5-5,TRBD1,.,TRBJ1-2,15,TGTGCCAGCAGCGCACAGGGGTGGGCTAACTATGGCTACACCTTC,CASSAQGWANYGYTF
TRBV28,.,.,TRBJ2-7,11,TGTGCCATTGGGCGGGGCGACGAGCAGTACTTC,CAIGRGDEQYF